A single TCR beta chain is shown here with its context. Its antigen is unknown. Within one base of it there is no much larger clone, and no base qualities were kept. CDR3 length: 15 amino acids, cysteine to phenylalanine. The DNA shown is the 45-base CDR3, in frame from base 1. From a lookup of the germline V gene (reference sequence), CDR1 and CDR2 are LNHDA and SQIVND. The junction carries 19 bases between V and J, which are trimmed by 5 bases and 5 bases respectively. TCRbeta CDR3 regions were amplified from genomic DNA by means of the immunoSEQ Assay, a bias-controlled multiplex PCR. As for the original processing: The number of nucleated cells in each sample was estimated from the amplification of reference gene primers within the assay. To quantify the absolute abundance of each unique TCRbeta CDR3 rearrangement, sequence reads were collapsed and filtered. For each sample, productive Simpson clonality was calculated as the square root of Simpson's diversity index over productive rearrangements. TCRdb mirrors the immuneACCESS table, restricted to in-frame sequences. Some clones are absent from its copies; in checked studies, under half trace to an unresolved V gene, and the reason for the others is unknown. V, J and clone size are those of that table, while D and trimming were read from the DNA. This sample holds roughly 140,000 clones; around 87% were observed only once. Roughly 1.2% of the sample belongs to the ten largest clones.

Participants in the prospective study were aged about 18 to 89 years, lived in under 30 United States geographic areas, and enrolled through a virtual design. In the prospective study, participants were assigned to cohorts based on the clinical history participants reported in a screening survey and a study questionnaire. In the prospective study, whole blood, serum and a nasopharyngeal or oropharyngeal swab were collected from each participant by mobile phlebotomists. Additional blood draws and questionnaires over an approximately two-month period could optionally be provided by prospective study participants. Before DNA extraction, blood samples from the prospective study were shipped at room temperature or frozen. This entry belongs to a study of blood T cell repertoires in COVID-19 (TCRdb year 2020). For the wider study: Samples covering the acute and convalescent phases of COVID-19 were provided by collaborators in the United States, Italy and Spain. The material from the prospective study consisted of cDNA or gDNA derived from T cells, B-cell-depleted T cells, or PBMCs. The dataset comprised deeply sampled blood TCRbeta repertoires from subjects exposed to, actively infected with, or recovered from COVID-19. The repertoires were released in a freely available public database meant as a resource for research on the immune response to SARS-CoV-2. Samples came from the ongoing ImmuneRACE study (first 160 participants) plus 1,254 subjects from 6 global collaborators. The sample metadata nearly always contained a de-identified subject ID, COVID-19 status, age in years and sex. HLA class I and class II types, where available, came from metadata supplied by the sample provider rather than from assay-based typing. The investigation overall reported the following: The quantity of clinical and demographic metadata differed by source and by participant and was supplied without curation.

Sequencing used PBMCs or T cells enriched from blood (not recorded which). The clonotype comes from a woman aged 25 to 39 with acute COVID-19. Rearrangement joined TRBV19 to TRBJ2-7; the D region possibly corresponds to TRBD1 (5 bases align). The encoded CDR3 is CASSSLARVLNEQYF. The bases are TGTGCCAGTAGTTCGCTCGCCAGGGTTTTGAACGAGCAGTACTTC.